This entry lists 9 T cell receptor beta chains sequenced from one sample in a study of T cell responses to AZD1222 COVID-19 vaccine. Profiling relied on immunoSEQ multiplex PCR, and the TCRdb table lists in-frame clones only, not all of them. The data show 100,000 or so clones, about 88% seen once. The source material was peripheral blood, sampled on day 0 of AZD1222 vaccination. The receptors originated from an adult in good health.

The gene calls are TRBV27 and TRBJ2-7; 7 positions agree with TRBD2. This CDR3 is built from 18 residues. Looked up from germline, CDR1 is MNHEY and CDR2 is SMNVEV (reference sequence). The junction had 14 bases not matched to a gene; V was cut back by 2 bases and J by 1 base. CDR3 coding DNA: TGTGCCAGCAGTTTAAGGTTAGCGGGTGAAACTGTATCCTACGAGCAGTACTTC. Amino acids: CASSLRLAGETVSYEQYF.

The chain couples TRBV2 to TRBJ1-5, with D possibly being TRBD1 (5 bases). CDR1 is SNHLY, CDR2 FYNNEI, per germline. This CDR3 spans 13 amino acids. Trimming pared 4 bases from V and 9 bases from J, leaving 13 bases between. This CDR3 is CASSGRDQGPQHF. Here the CDR3 DNA reads TGTGCCAGCAGTGGACGGGACCAAGGGCCCCAGCATTTT.

This clone was picked up a small number of times. The gene calls are TRBV29-1 and TRBJ1-3, with 7 bases aligning to TRBD1. V lost 6 bases to trimming and J lost 0 bases; unmatched junction nucleotides: 5. Germline-derived CDR1 and CDR2 are SQVTM and ANQGSEA. The CDR3 is made up of 14 amino acids. The CDR3 nucleotides are TGCAGCGTCGACGGGACAGCCTCTGGAAACACCATATATTTT. Translated, it gives CSVDGTASGNTIYF.

The chain employs TRBV3-1 (or the pseudogene TRBV3-2) and TRBJ1-1; D gene unclear. Looked up from germline, CDR1 is LGHDT and CDR2 is YNNKEL (reference sequence). V lost 3 bases, J lost 1 base, and 9 bases lay in between. CDR3 length: 14 residues. The CDR3 DNA sequence: TGTGCCAGCAGCCATTCGGGTTCGAACACTGAAGCTTTCTTT. Translation gives CASSHSGSNTEAFF.

This clone has only one observation. The chain carries TRBV4-2 and TRBJ1-3, with unresolved D. The CDR3 is made up of 16 amino acids. The V gene's germline CDR1 is LGHNA and CDR2 YNFKEQ. V lost 0 bases, J lost 4 bases, and 13 bases lay in between. The chain's CDR3 is CASSQEVSATGNTIYF. The CDR3 DNA reads TGTGCCAGCAGCCAAGAAGTTTCAGCTACCGGAAACACCATATATTTT.

The gene calls are TRBV2 and TRBJ1-5; a possible D gene is TRBD1 (5 bases). CDR3 length equals 13 residues. Deletions cut 8 bases from V and 7 bases from J, with 15 bases between. Germline CDR1 SNHLY, CDR2 FYNNEI. The CDR3 DNA reads TGTGCCAGCGGGGCCTTGTCAGGGCAGCCCCAGCATTTT. It specifies CASGALSGQPQHF.

V and J are TRBV6-1 and TRBJ1-4, with D unresolved. The CDR3 covers 13 residues. CDR1 and CDR2 (germline): MNHNS, SASEGT. Trimming shortened V by 3 bases and J by 7 bases, and 9 bases separated the two germline ends. The chain's CDR3 is CASSDRWSEKLFF. DNA for the CDR3: TGTGCCAGCAGTGACAGGTGGAGTGAAAAACTGTTTTTT.

The rearrangement links TRBV3-1 (or the pseudogene TRBV3-2) to TRBJ2-1; 8 nucleotides line up with TRBD2. Per the germline V gene, CDR1 is LGHDT and CDR2 is YNNKEL (reference sequence). V trimming: 5 bases; J trimming: 4 bases; junction bases outside the gene matches: 4. This CDR3 has 14 residues. CDR3 loop: CASSSLAGYNEQFF. In DNA form, the CDR3 reads TGTGCCAGCAGCTCCCTAGCGGGTTACAATGAGCAGTTCTTC.

V is TRBV19 and J is TRBJ1-4, with D tentatively TRBD1 (5 bases). Trimming removed 3 bases from V and 0 bases from J, with 14 bases in between. This CDR3 has 17 amino acids. Germline CDR1 is LNHDA and CDR2 is SQIVND (reference sequence). The CDR3 sequence is CASSIRVGAATNEKLFF. Here the CDR3 DNA reads TGTGCCAGTAGTATCCGGGTCGGGGCTGCAACTAATGAAAAACTGTTTTTT.